Below are 2 T cell receptor beta chains sequenced from a single sample in a study of blood T cell repertoires in COVID-19. Only in-frame clones appear in the TCRdb table, and some are missing; sequencing was by immunoSEQ multiplex PCR. The table includes over 200,000 clones, around 86% detected once. Specimen: peripheral blood. These receptors were taken from a man aged 45-60 years with COVID-19, enrolled during active disease.

This clone appeared once. The V call is TRBV19, the J call TRBJ2-3, with D maybe TRBD1 (5 bases). V gave up 3 bases and J gave up 0 bases, with 10 bases separating them. The length of the CDR3 is 15 residues. The germline V gene encodes CDR1 LNHDA and CDR2 SQIVND (reference sequence). The CDR3 sequence: CASSIQGFSTDTQYF. CDR3 bases: TGTGCCAGTAGTATCCAGGGATTTAGCACAGATACGCAGTATTTT.

The V gene is TRBV19, the J gene TRBJ2-7; 8 nucleotides line up with TRBD2. The CDR3 runs 14 residues. The germline CDR1 and CDR2 sequences are LNHDA and SQIVND (reference sequence). The V segment lost 4 bases and the J segment 0 bases; nucleotides outside the gene matches: 2. CDR3 amino acids: CASSTSGSSYEQYF. CDR3 nucleotide sequence: TGTGCCAGTAGTACAAGCGGGAGCTCCTACGAGCAGTACTTC.